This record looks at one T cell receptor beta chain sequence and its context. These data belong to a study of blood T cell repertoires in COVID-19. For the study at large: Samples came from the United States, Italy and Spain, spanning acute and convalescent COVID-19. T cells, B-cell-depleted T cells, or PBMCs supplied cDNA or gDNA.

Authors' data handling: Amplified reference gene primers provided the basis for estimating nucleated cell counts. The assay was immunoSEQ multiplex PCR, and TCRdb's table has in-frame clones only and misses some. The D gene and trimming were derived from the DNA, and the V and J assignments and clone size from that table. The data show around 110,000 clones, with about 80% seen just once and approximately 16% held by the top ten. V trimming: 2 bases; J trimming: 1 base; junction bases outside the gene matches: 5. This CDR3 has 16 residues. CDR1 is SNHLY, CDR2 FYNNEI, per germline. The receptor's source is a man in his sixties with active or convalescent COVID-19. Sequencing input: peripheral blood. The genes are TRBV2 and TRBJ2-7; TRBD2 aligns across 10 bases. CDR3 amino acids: CASSEPALAGSYEQYF. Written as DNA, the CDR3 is TGTGCCAGCAGTGAACCAGCACTAGCGGGATCCTACGAGCAGTACTTC.